Shown below are 24 T cell receptor beta chains from a single sample sequenced in a study of blood T cell repertoires in COVID-19. TCRdb's copy holds only in-frame clones and misses some; the assay was immunoSEQ multiplex PCR. The data contain approximately 100,000 clones, more than 75% of them seen just once; the ten biggest clones take up 6% to 6.5%. The sequenced sample was peripheral blood. All receptors derive from a human donor in a cohort sampled during active COVID-19.

The chain is built from TRBV11-2 and TRBJ2-7; 7 bases map to TRBD1. Germline V gives CDR1 SGHAT, CDR2 FQNNGV. Trimming took 5 bases from V and 3 from J; bases not matched to a gene: 10. This CDR3 contains 15 residues. The CDR3 loop reads CASSIFTGAVYEQYF. DNA of the CDR3: TGTGCCAGCAGCATTTTTACAGGGGCAGTCTACGAGCAGTACTTC.

The chain employs TRBV13 and TRBJ2-1; D is ambiguous. The CDR3 consists of 11 residues. V was pared by 5 bases and J by 6 bases, with 5 bases between. The germline CDR1 and CDR2 sequences are PRHDT and FYEKMQ (reference sequence). The CDR3 nucleotides read TGTGCCAGCAGCCATAGCAATGAGCAGTTCTTC. As protein: CASSHSNEQFF.

The chain couples TRBV4-1 to TRBJ1-1; 7 nucleotides align to TRBD1. V trimming: 0 bases; J trimming: 1 base; junction bases outside the gene matches: 2. Germline V gene lookup returns CDR1 MGHRA and CDR2 YSYEKL. This CDR3 contains 15 residues. The CDR3 nucleotides read TGCGCCAGCAGCCAAGATCAGGGGGGGAACACTGAAGCTTTCTTT. It encodes CASSQDQGGNTEAFF.

This clone was counted once. V and J are TRBV5-4 and TRBJ2-5; TRBD2 is a possible D gene (6 bases). The CDR3 loop spans 15 amino acids. Germline assignment: CDR1 SGHNT and CDR2 YYREEE (reference sequence). The germline V and J ends were trimmed by 0 bases and 2 bases, with 11 bases remaining between them. CDR3 sequence: CASSLVTSRQETQYF. The DNA for the CDR3 is TGTGCCAGCAGCTTGGTCACTAGCAGGCAAGAGACCCAGTACTTC.

J is TRBJ1-1 and V is TRBV5-1; D unclear. The CDR3 spans 13 residues. V was clipped by 4 bases and J by 7 bases, with 14 bases between them. Germline V gives CDR1 SGHRS, CDR2 YFSETQ. The CDR3 here is CASSQTNTVEAFF. The CDR3 nucleotides are TGCGCCAGCAGCCAAACTAACACGGTTGAAGCTTTCTTT.

The V call is TRBV2, the J call TRBJ2-3, with 7 bases aligning to TRBD2. Unmatched junction bases numbered 4, after V lost 4 bases and J lost 0 bases. CDR1 and CDR2 (germline): SNHLY, FYNNEI. The CDR3 extends over 15 amino acids. The CDR3 spells CASSGLAESTDTQYF. As DNA, the CDR3 is TGTGCCAGCAGTGGGCTAGCGGAAAGCACAGATACGCAGTATTTT.

The rearrangement joins TRBV6-6 to TRBJ1-5, with D unresolved. V was trimmed by 2 bases and J by 2 bases, leaving 7 bases between them. The CDR3 spans 14 residues. Germline CDR1 and CDR2: MNHNY and SVGAGI (reference sequence). The CDR3 reads CASSYAEGNQPQHF. CDR3 sequence (DNA): TGTGCCAGCAGTTACGCCGAGGGCAATCAGCCCCAGCATTTT.

Here the CDR3 reads CASSLIGQGLPEAFF. The CDR3 coding sequence is TGTGCCAGCAGTTTAATAGGACAGGGTTTACCTGAAGCTTTCTTT. The V gene is TRBV28, the J gene TRBJ1-1; TRBD1 agrees at 8 bases. J was trimmed by 6 bases and V by 2 bases; bases with no gene match: 8. The CDR3 has 15 amino acids. Germline V CDR1 and CDR2: MDHEN, SYDVKM.

V and J are TRBV6-1 and TRBJ2-7; D may be TRBD1 (6 bases). Germline V gives CDR1 MNHNS, CDR2 SASEGT. V was cut by 1 base and J by 3 bases, with 22 bases left in between. The length of the CDR3 is 18 residues. Here the CDR3 reads CASSEGRGVQGLIYEQYF. The CDR3 nucleotides are TGTGCCAGCAGTGAAGGGAGAGGGGTTCAGGGGTTGATCTACGAGCAGTACTTC.

This sequence joins TRBV5-4 and TRBJ1-3, with a possible D match to TRBD1 (6 bases). The CDR3 is made up of 16 amino acids. V lost 4 bases and J lost 0, with 14 bases in between. Germline V lookup: CDR1 SGHNT, CDR2 YYREEE (reference sequence). The CDR3 bases are TGTGCCAGCAGCGGTAGGGGGGGCCCCTCTGGAAACACCATATATTTT. Its protein product is CASSGRGGPSGNTIYF.

The chain has TRBV4-1 and TRBJ2-7, with 12 positions matching TRBD1. This CDR3 region has 16 residues. V lost 0 bases and J lost 4; bases outside the gene matches: 4. Per germline, CDR1 MGHRA and CDR2 YSYEKL. CDR3 amino acids: CASSQEWDRGLYEQYF. The CDR3 nucleotides are TGCGCCAGCAGCCAAGAATGGGACAGGGGGCTGTACGAGCAGTACTTC.

The V and J genes are TRBV5-1 and TRBJ1-5; D remains ambiguous. The CDR3 loop spans 14 amino acids. Trimming took 0 bases from V and 7 from J, leaving 11 bases between them. Germline CDR1 is SGHRS and CDR2 is YFSETQ. This chain's CDR3 is CASSLGDTGQPQHF. The CDR3 DNA reads TGCGCCAGCAGCTTGGGGGATACGGGGCAGCCCCAGCATTTT.

The chain couples TRBV19 to TRBJ1-1; D call uncertain. The germline gives CDR1 LNHDA, CDR2 SQIVND (reference sequence). The CDR3 consists of 10 residues. V lost 9 bases and J lost 1, with 3 bases in between. The CDR3 coding sequence is TGTGCCAGCTGGAACACTGAAGCTTTCTTT. Its translation is CASWNTEAFF.

V usage is TRBV5-5 and J usage is TRBJ1-5; D is uncertain. Germline assignment: CDR1 SGHKS and CDR2 YYEKEE (reference sequence). Deletions cut 2 bases from V and 1 base from J, with 10 bases between. The CDR3 loop spans 15 amino acids. The CDR3 here is CASSFEGGSNQPQHF. CDR3 nucleotides: TGTGCCAGCAGCTTCGAGGGTGGGAGCAATCAGCCCCAGCATTTT.

The chain combines TRBV19 with TRBJ2-1; 12 positions agree with TRBD2. The CDR3 sequence is 13 residues long. Germline lookup yields CDR1 LNHDA and CDR2 SQIVND (reference sequence). V shed 7 bases, J shed 8 bases, and the junction held 3 bases outside the gene matches. The chain's CDR3 is CASKRLAGDEQFF. The CDR3, as DNA: TGTGCCAGTAAAAGACTAGCGGGAGATGAGCAGTTCTTC. The complete variable domain, with remaining parts taken from reference TRBV19 and TRBJ2-1, reads DGGITQSPKYLFRKEGQNVTLSCEQNLNHDAMYWYRQDPGQGLRLIYYSQIVNDFQKGDIAEGYSVSREKKESFPLTVTSAQKNPTAFYLCASKRLAGDEQFFGPGTRLTVL.

The rearrangement links TRBV13 to TRBJ2-2; a weak D match, TRBD2 (6 bases). This CDR3 contains 14 residues. Trimming pared 5 bases from V and 4 bases from J, leaving 11 bases between. Germline V lookup: CDR1 PRHDT, CDR2 FYEKMQ (reference sequence). The CDR3, as DNA: TGTGCCAGCAGCCCCTTCGGGGGCACCGGGGAGCTGTTTTTT. Its protein is CASSPFGGTGELFF.

This clone was recorded only once. V and J are TRBV27 and TRBJ2-5, with a tentative D call TRBD1 (6 bases). The CDR3 extends over 15 amino acids. Looked up from germline, CDR1 is MNHEY and CDR2 is SMNVEV (reference sequence). Trimming removed 5 bases at V and 1 base at J, with 14 bases between. The CDR3 DNA reads TGTGCCAGCAGTCTGAGACAGGCTAGCCAAGAGACCCAGTACTTC. As protein: CASSLRQASQETQYF.

V usage is TRBV10-2 and J usage is TRBJ1-2; D gene unclear. The CDR3 sequence is 13 residues long. Germline values: CDR1 WSHSY, CDR2 SAAADI. Trimming took off 3 bases at V and 5 bases at J, with 10 bases between the two ends. CDR3 protein: CASSDPTGYGYTF. CDR3 DNA sequence: TGCGCCAGCAGTGACCCGACGGGGTATGGCTACACCTTC.

This clone was seen only once. The chain links TRBV19 to TRBJ2-3; D is ambiguous. The V end was cut by 10 bases, the J end by 2 bases, with 13 bases between. CDR1 is LNHDA, CDR2 SQIVND, per germline (reference sequence). The CDR3 covers 13 residues. CDR3 DNA: TGTGCCACCGCGCGTATTGACACAGATACGCAGTATTTT. As protein: CATARIDTDTQYF.

The chain has TRBV29-1 and TRBJ1-5; 9 bases fit TRBD1. The length of the CDR3 is 15 residues. Looked up from germline, CDR1 is SQVTM and CDR2 is ANQGSEA. Germline trimming cut 5 bases from V and 7 bases from J; bases unmatched to any gene: 12. The CDR3 bases are TGCAGCGTTACAACCGGGACAGGGTTGTACCAGCCCCAGCATTTT. This codes for CSVTTGTGLYQPQHF.

This sequence joins TRBV23-1 and TRBJ1-5, with TRBD1 as a possible D gene (5 bases). TRBV23-1 falls under the ORF class, with uncertain function. Deletions cut 2 bases from V and 0 bases from J, with 20 bases between. The CDR3 totals 19 residues. In nucleotides, the CDR3 is TGCGCCAGCAGTCAAAAGTGCGGGGGTTCCAACATTAGCAATCAGCCCCAGCATTTT. Its protein product is CASSQKCGGSNISNQPQHF.

This chain connects TRBV5-1 to TRBJ2-3; D is undetermined. CDR1 is SGHRS and CDR2 is YFSETQ in the germline V gene. The CDR3 length is 17 residues. V lost 4 bases and J lost 6, with 24 bases in between. Here the CDR3 reads CASSPIERAPLGDTQYF. CDR3 coding DNA: TGCGCCAGCAGCCCCATCGAGCGAGCCCCACTTGGGGATACGCAGTATTTT. Using reference TRBV5-1 and TRBJ2-3 for the parts outside the CDR3, the full variable domain is KAGVTQTPRYLIKTRGQQVTLSCSPISGHRSVSWYQQTPGQGLQFLFEYFSETQRNKGNFPGRFSGRQFSNSRSEMNVSTLELGDSALYLCASSPIERAPLGDTQYFGPGTRLTVL.

The chain is built from TRBV30 and TRBJ1-5; a possible D gene is TRBD1 (6 bases). The length of the CDR3 is 15 residues. The germline V gene has CDR1 GTSNPN and CDR2 SVGIG (reference sequence). V was trimmed by 1 base and J by 0 bases, leaving 10 bases between them. As DNA, the CDR3 is TGTGCCTGGAGTGGACAGGCCGTTAGCAATCAGCCCCAGCATTTT. This translates into CAWSGQAVSNQPQHF.

The genes are TRBV13 and TRBJ2-7; TRBD1 aligns across 7 bases. This CDR3 is built from 18 residues. The germline gives CDR1 PRHDT, CDR2 FYEKMQ (reference sequence). Germline trimming cut 5 bases from V and 5 bases from J; bases unmatched to any gene: 21. The CDR3 protein is CASSEMLRGLALGDEQYF. The CDR3 DNA reads TGTGCCAGCAGCGAGATGTTGAGGGGGCTCGCTTTAGGTGACGAGCAGTACTTC. Full variable domain (missing parts from reference TRBV13 and TRBJ2-7): AAGVIQSPRHLIKEKRETATLKCYPIPRHDTVYWYQQGPGQDPQFLISFYEKMQSDKGSIPDRFSAQQFSDYHSELNMSSLELGDSALYFCASSEMLRGLALGDEQYFGPGTRLTVT.